One and the same sample provided the 32 T cell receptor beta chains below, sequenced in a study of blood T cell repertoires in COVID-19. Produced via immunoSEQ multiplex PCR; TCRdb's table is partial and in-frame only. The data contain about 160,000 clones, approximately 73% of them seen just once; the ten biggest clones take up approximately 3.7%. Material for sequencing was peripheral blood. Receptor source: an elderly woman with acute or convalescent COVID-19.

The chain recombines TRBV19 with TRBJ2-4; possibly TRBD2 for D (7 bases). The CDR3 length is 12 residues. The V gene's germline CDR1 is LNHDA and CDR2 SQIVND (reference sequence). V gave up 11 bases and J gave up 13 bases, with 21 bases separating them. Here the CDR3 DNA reads TGTGCCTGTACATCGAGGGGGGGCTGGCAGTACTTC. It yields the protein CACTSRGGWQYF.

J is TRBJ2-3 and V is TRBV5-1; D might be TRBD1 (5 bases). The germline gives CDR1 SGHRS, CDR2 YFSETQ. There are 14 residues in the CDR3. Trimming stripped 4 bases from V and 0 bases from J, with 9 bases between. This CDR3 reads CASSDSTSTDTQYF. The DNA for the CDR3 is TGCGCCAGCAGCGACAGCACAAGCACAGATACGCAGTATTTT. Using reference TRBV5-1 and TRBJ2-3 for the parts outside the CDR3, the full variable domain is KAGVTQTPRYLIKTRGQQVTLSCSPISGHRSVSWYQQTPGQGLQFLFEYFSETQRNKGNFPGRFSGRQFSNSRSEMNVSTLELGDSALYLCASSDSTSTDTQYFGPGTRLTVL.

This sequence joins TRBV21-1 and TRBJ1-3; the table names TRBD1, a call not compared with the DNA. TRBV21-1 constitutes a pseudogene. CDR3 size: 17 residues. CDR3 region: CASSKEVAGGFGNTIYF. The CDR3 region has the DNA TGTGCCAGCAGCAAAGAGGTGGCAGGGGGTTTTGGAAACACCATATATTTT.

V usage is TRBV3-1 (or the pseudogene TRBV3-2) and J usage is TRBJ2-2; TRBD2 matches at 7 bases. Germline V lookup: CDR1 LGHDT, CDR2 YNNKEL (reference sequence). V lost 7 bases to trimming and J lost 5 bases; unmatched junction nucleotides: 7. CDR3 length equals 14 residues. CDR3: CASTRGEVTGELFF. CDR3 sequence (DNA): TGTGCCAGCACCCGGGGGGAGGTTACCGGGGAGCTGTTTTTT.

V and J are TRBV6-6 and TRBJ2-7; 7 bases fit TRBD2. The trim removed 2 bases at V and 4 bases at J, leaving 5 bases unmatched. This CDR3 has 14 amino acids. Per the germline V gene, CDR1 is MNHNY and CDR2 is SVGAGI (reference sequence). The CDR3 coding sequence is TGTGCCAGCAGTTACGGTGGGGGGGGATACGAGCAGTACTTC. Translating it yields CASSYGGGGYEQYF.

The V gene is TRBV15, the J gene TRBJ2-3; tentatively, D is TRBD2 (6 bases). Germline CDR1 and CDR2: LNHNV and YYDKDF (reference sequence). The length of the CDR3 is 14 residues. The V and J ends lost 0 bases and 7 bases respectively, with 11 bases between them. This CDR3 is CATSRDLTSYTQYF. The CDR3 bases are TGTGCCACCAGCAGAGACTTGACTAGTTATACGCAGTATTTT.

This clone was picked up one time. J is TRBJ1-1 and V is TRBV27; TRBD1 is a possible D gene (6 bases). With 6 bases removed from V and 0 bases from J, the gap between germline ends came to 11 bases. The CDR3 extends over 14 amino acids. From germline, CDR1 is MNHEY and CDR2 SMNVEV (reference sequence). The CDR3 loop reads CASRTGMLNTEAFF. CDR3 nucleotide sequence: TGTGCCAGCAGAACAGGGATGTTGAACACTGAAGCTTTCTTT.

The chain is built from TRBV28 and TRBJ1-1; D might be TRBD1 (6 bases). V was trimmed by 11 bases and J by 4 bases, leaving 14 bases between them. Looked up from germline, CDR1 is MDHEN and CDR2 is SYDVKM. The CDR3 loop spans 12 amino acids. The CDR3 region is CAGAGARTEAFF. CDR3 nucleotide sequence: TGTGCCGGGGCAGGGGCGCGCACTGAAGCTTTCTTT.

This clone is a singleton in its sample. The V and J genes are TRBV6-5 and TRBJ1-1; 9 bases are a match to TRBD1. There are 14 residues in the CDR3. Germline V gives CDR1 MNHEY, CDR2 SVGAGI. The junction had 3 bases not matched to a gene; V was cut back by 6 bases and J by 1 base. For the CDR3, the DNA is TGTGCCAGCAGATCGGGACAGGGGAACACTGAAGCTTTCTTT. It specifies CASRSGQGNTEAFF.

The chain links TRBV27 to TRBJ2-2, with 7 bases lining up with TRBD2. With V trimmed by 6 bases and J by 4 bases, 8 bases remained unmatched. Per the germline V gene, CDR1 is MNHEY and CDR2 is SMNVEV (reference sequence). The length of the CDR3 is 15 residues. In DNA, the CDR3 is TGTGCCAGCAGAAAGCGGGATATCTTCACCGGGGAGCTGTTTTTT. Amino acids: CASRKRDIFTGELFF.

The V gene is TRBV10-3, the J gene TRBJ1-1, with 9 bases matching TRBD1. The germline V gene encodes CDR1 ENHRY and CDR2 SYGVKD. The CDR3 extends over 13 amino acids. The V and J ends lost 6 bases and 4 bases, in that order; junction bases with no gene match: 3. As DNA, the CDR3 is TGTGCCATCAGGCCGGACAGGGGCACTGAAGCTTTCTTT. Translated: CAIRPDRGTEAFF.

This clone was observed once. The genes are TRBV5-1 and TRBJ2-5, with 8 bases identical to TRBD2. V was clipped by 5 bases and J by 5 bases; unmatched bases: 17. This CDR3 region has 17 residues. The germline gives CDR1 SGHRS, CDR2 YFSETQ. The CDR3 DNA follows: TGCGCCAGCAGTTTGAATCCAGCGGGAGCCATGGGGGAGACCCAGTACTTC. Amino acid sequence: CASSLNPAGAMGETQYF.

The chain carries TRBV5-5 and TRBJ1-6, with D possibly TRBD1 on 6 matching bases. The germline CDR1 and CDR2 sequences are SGHKS and YYEKEE (reference sequence). V gave up 2 bases and J gave up 8 bases, with 8 bases separating them. The CDR3 is 13 amino acids. The CDR3 spells CASSLQGDSPLHF. CDR3 in DNA: TGTGCCAGCAGCTTACAGGGAGATTCACCCCTCCACTTT.

The gene calls are TRBV5-5 and TRBJ2-7, with D possibly being TRBD2 (5 bases). CDR3 length: 13 residues. V lost 4 bases, J lost 6 bases, and 14 bases lay in between. Germline CDR1 SGHKS, CDR2 YYEKEE (reference sequence). The CDR3 DNA reads as TGTGCCAGCAGCGTTGTCGGCGAGGGCGAGCAGTACTTC. Protein product: CASSVVGEGEQYF.

The V gene is TRBV2, the J gene TRBJ2-3; D gene unclear. Germline assignment: CDR1 SNHLY and CDR2 FYNNEI. The length of the CDR3 is 11 residues. Trimming stripped 8 bases from V and 2 bases from J, with 5 bases between. The CDR3 DNA reads as TGTGCCAGCTCTATCACAGATACGCAGTATTTT. It yields the protein CASSITDTQYF.

The rearrangement joins TRBV7-9 to TRBJ2-2; D is unresolved. This CDR3 spans 13 amino acids. The V gene lost 5 bases and the J gene lost 4 bases, with 8 bases spanning the gap. Germline V gene sequence: CDR1 SEHNR, CDR2 FQNEAQ (reference sequence). CDR3 protein: CASSPQSTGELFF. For the CDR3, the DNA is TGTGCCAGCAGCCCACAGAGCACCGGGGAGCTGTTTTTT.

The chain carries TRBV10-1 and TRBJ1-2; D unresolved. The germline CDR1 and CDR2 sequences are WNHNN and SYGVQD (reference sequence). V was shortened by 6 bases and J by 5 bases, with 4 bases between the two germline ends. CDR3 size: 10 residues. This CDR3 is CASSFYGYTF. The CDR3 DNA is TGCGCCAGCAGCTTTTATGGCTACACCTTC.

The rearrangement joins TRBV2 to TRBJ2-1; the match to TRBD2 covers 12 bases. V lost 4 bases and J lost 7; bases outside the gene matches: 5. Germline V gene lookup returns CDR1 SNHLY and CDR2 FYNNEI. The length of the CDR3 is 15 residues. Written as DNA, the CDR3 is TGTGCCAGCAGTGTGGTACTAGCGGGAGGTAATGAGCAGTTCTTC. This sequence encodes CASSVVLAGGNEQFF.

This clone was observed a handful of times. The sample has other DNA sequences that encode this CDR3 too. The genes are TRBV27 and TRBJ1-1, with TRBD1 as a possible D gene (5 bases). The length of the CDR3 is 13 residues. CDR1 is MNHEY, CDR2 SMNVEV, per germline (reference sequence). V lost 0 bases, J lost 5 bases, and 7 bases lay in between. CDR3 DNA: TGTGCCAGCAGTTTATCGGGGCGGACTGAAGCTTTCTTT. It encodes CASSLSGRTEAFF.

This chain uses TRBV4-1 with TRBJ2-5, with a weak D call TRBD1 (6 bases). Trimming cost V 3 bases and J 2 bases, with 10 bases left between them. This CDR3 region has 14 residues. Per the germline V gene, CDR1 is MGHRA and CDR2 is YSYEKL. CDR3 sequence: CASSHTGQQETQYF. The CDR3 DNA reads as TGCGCCAGCAGCCATACCGGACAGCAAGAGACCCAGTACTTC.

This chain connects TRBV19 to TRBJ2-2, with 8 bases fitting TRBD2. V lost 5 bases, J lost 6 bases, and 5 bases stayed unmatched. Germline values: CDR1 LNHDA, CDR2 SQIVND (reference sequence). The CDR3 contains 14 residues. CDR3 sequence reads: CASSASGRAGELFF. CDR3 coding DNA: TGTGCCAGTAGTGCTAGCGGGCGGGCCGGGGAGCTGTTTTTT.

CDR3 loop: CASSPPGQGSNSPLHF. CDR3 sequence (DNA): TGTGCCAGCTCACCACCCGGACAGGGTAGTAATTCACCCCTCCACTTT. V and J are TRBV18 and TRBJ1-6; TRBD1 matches 8 bases. This CDR3 region has 16 residues. Germline V gives CDR1 KGHSH, CDR2 LQKENI. The trim removed 0 bases at V and 6 bases at J, leaving 4 bases unmatched.

In this sample, this clone turned up once. The V gene is TRBV11-3, the J gene TRBJ2-3; 9 bases line up with TRBD2. V shed 5 bases and J 1 base; nucleotides not matched to a gene: 4. Looked up from germline, CDR1 is SGHNT and CDR2 is YENEEA. This CDR3 is built from 15 residues. CDR3 in amino acids: CASSRRLAGTDTQYF. The DNA for the CDR3 is TGTGCCAGCAGCCGAAGACTAGCGGGCACAGATACGCAGTATTTT.

The chain employs TRBV10-2 and TRBJ1-1; the D gene is possibly TRBD1 (6 bases). The CDR3 runs to 14 residues. V was cut by 4 bases and J by 1 base, with 10 bases left in between. Germline CDR1 WSHSY, CDR2 SAAADI. The CDR3 DNA reads as TGCGCCAGCAGTGGGGGGCGGAGGAACACTGAAGCTTTCTTT. It encodes CASSGGRRNTEAFF.

The gene calls are TRBV5-1 and TRBJ2-1; D may be TRBD2 (6 bases). Deletions cut 0 bases from V and 5 bases from J, with 12 bases between. Germline CDR1 and CDR2: SGHRS and YFSETQ. The CDR3 length is 15 residues. This CDR3 is CASSLGLARNNEQFF. CDR3 sequence (DNA): TGCGCCAGCAGCTTGGGCCTAGCGAGAAACAATGAGCAGTTCTTC.

The V gene is TRBV10-3, the J gene TRBJ2-7; TRBD2 matches 10 bases. CDR1 and CDR2 from the germline V gene are ENHRY and SYGVKD. The CDR3 length is 17 residues. V lost 3 bases and J lost 2; bases outside the gene matches: 10. The CDR3 sequence: CAISDPNLAGDAYEQYF. The CDR3 bases are TGTGCCATCAGTGATCCAAACCTAGCGGGAGACGCCTACGAGCAGTACTTC.

The J gene is TRBJ1-4, the V gene TRBV19; 8 bases line up with TRBD1. The CDR3 sequence is 18 residues long. Trimming at V came to 8 bases and at J to 6 bases, leaving 20 bases not matched to a gene. The germline gives CDR1 LNHDA, CDR2 SQIVND (reference sequence). CDR3 coding DNA: TGTGCCAGTTCCGACCAGGCCGTGGGACAGGCATTAGATGAAAAACTGTTTTTT. The encoded protein is CASSDQAVGQALDEKLFF.

This chain joins TRBV6-5 and TRBJ1-6, with D perhaps TRBD1 (5 bases). V lost 5 bases, J lost 9 bases, and 17 bases lay in between. The CDR3 length is 15 residues. Looked up from germline, CDR1 is MNHEY and CDR2 is SVGAGI. CDR3 amino acids: CASSMDTRTGSPLHF. In DNA, the CDR3 is TGTGCCAGCAGTATGGACACACGAACGGGTTCACCCCTCCACTTT.

The chain joins TRBV11-1 to TRBJ2-2; 8 bases map to TRBD2. The V segment lost 6 bases and the J segment 6 bases; nucleotides outside the gene matches: 6. Germline V gene sequence: CDR1 SGHAT, CDR2 FQDESV (reference sequence). The CDR3 is 14 amino acids. The CDR3 protein is CASRPGGEPGELFF. The CDR3 DNA sequence: TGTGCCAGCAGGCCCGGGGGGGAGCCCGGGGAGCTGTTTTTT.

To note about this clone: Within the sample, other DNA sequences also encode this same CDR3. The CDR3 DNA sequence: TGTGCCAGCTCACCGGGACTCAATCAGCCCCAGCATTTT. This encodes CASSPGLNQPQHF. The chain recombines TRBV18 with TRBJ1-5; D is perhaps TRBD1 (5 bases). The V end was cut by 3 bases, the J end by 3 bases, with 6 bases between. The CDR3 length is 13 residues. Germline V lookup: CDR1 KGHSH, CDR2 LQKENI.

The chain joins TRBV4-2 to TRBJ1-2, with TRBD1 matching 7 bases. Germline values: CDR1 LGHNA, CDR2 YNFKEQ. This CDR3 spans 16 amino acids. The V gene end was trimmed by 3 bases and the J gene end by 2 bases; junction bases not matched to a gene: 9. CDR3 nucleotide sequence: TGTGCCAGCAGCCACGATTCTGGACAGGCCAACTATGGCTACACCTTC. Protein product: CASSHDSGQANYGYTF.

This clone was counted once. The chain has TRBV4-2 and TRBJ1-1; 8 bases match TRBD1. CDR3 length equals 14 residues. V was clipped by 4 bases and J by 1 base; unmatched bases: 2. CDR1 and CDR2 from the germline V gene are LGHNA and YNFKEQ. CDR3 in DNA: TGTGCCAGCAGCCGAGGGACAGGGAACACTGAAGCTTTCTTT. Translated: CASSRGTGNTEAFF.